These 27 T cell receptor beta chains share one sample of origin, sequenced in a study of radiation and T cells in renal cell carcinoma. Sequenced by immunoSEQ multiplex PCR; TCRdb stores in-frame clones only, minus some. The data show around 77,000 clones, approximately 87% seen once. Time point described: blood 4 weeks post-SBRT, at nephrectomy. Treatment given: 15 Gy SBRT to primary tumor, nephrectomy 4 weeks later. Specimen: blood, collected from a patient whose treatment included radiotherapy and nephrectomy. The receptors were gathered from a woman aged 60-70 years with renal cell carcinoma.

This chain links TRBV4-2 with TRBJ2-6, with D possibly TRBD1 on 7 matching bases. The V end lost 4 bases, the J end lost 2 bases, and 12 bases lay between the germline ends. The germline V gene encodes CDR1 LGHNA and CDR2 YNFKEQ. CDR3 length: 16 amino acids. The CDR3 nucleotides are TGTGCCAGCAGCCCGGAGGGGGCGACTGGGGCCAACGTCCTGACTTTC. As protein: CASSPEGATGANVLTF.

In DNA form, the CDR3 reads TGTGCCAGCAGCCAAGCTCTGTTTACCAATGAGCAGTTCTTC. This sequence encodes CASSQALFTNEQFF. J is TRBJ2-1 and V is TRBV14, with D uncertain. The CDR3 has 14 amino acids. Germline V gene data show CDR1 as SGHDN and CDR2 as FVKESK. Trimming pared 1 base from V and 6 bases from J, leaving 10 bases between.

The chain links TRBV6-5 to TRBJ2-1, with 10 bases matching TRBD2. CDR3 length: 16 amino acids. Unmatched junction bases numbered 5, after V lost 0 bases and J lost 6 bases. The germline V gene has CDR1 MNHEY and CDR2 SVGAGI. DNA of the CDR3: TGTGCCAGCAGTTACTCCAGCGGGAGGGTCCGCAATGAGCAGTTCTTC. Its translation: CASSYSSGRVRNEQFF.

The chain has TRBV7-6 and TRBJ2-2; 11 nucleotides line up with TRBD1. The CDR3 is made up of 16 amino acids. Germline CDR1 is SGHVS and CDR2 is FNYEAQ. J was trimmed by 6 bases and V by 0 bases; bases with no gene match: 3. As DNA, the CDR3 is TGTGCCAGCAGCTTAGCGGCGGGACAGGGGGCCGGGGAGCTGTTTTTT. Protein: CASSLAAGQGAGELFF.

V usage is TRBV28 and J usage is TRBJ1-5; no firm D call. The germline V gene has CDR1 MDHEN and CDR2 SYDVKM. The V end was cut by 4 bases, the J end by 6 bases, with 10 bases between. This CDR3 comprises 13 residues. The DNA of the CDR3 is TGTGCCAGCAGTTCCCCCAGCGGTCAGCCCCAGCATTTT. Translation: CASSSPSGQPQHF.

V and J are TRBV28 and TRBJ1-4; the D is unclear. Germline V gene data show CDR1 as MDHEN and CDR2 as SYDVKM. Trimming pared 10 bases from V and 6 bases from J, leaving 12 bases between. CDR3 length equals 12 residues. CDR3 DNA: TGTGCCACCCTGTCGGGCGATGAAAAACTGTTTTTT. It yields the protein CATLSGDEKLFF.

The CDR3 loop reads CASSLGGGPSPLHF. The CDR3 nucleotides are TGTGCCAGCAGCTTAGGTGGGGGCCCTTCACCCCTCCACTTT. V is TRBV7-9 and J is TRBJ1-6; a possible D gene is TRBD1 (6 bases). CDR1 is SEHNR, CDR2 FQNEAQ, per germline (reference sequence). This CDR3 has 14 residues. V gave up 1 base and J gave up 9 bases, with 10 bases separating them.

The sample holds one count of this clone. The chain uses TRBV7-9 and TRBJ1-6, with D unresolved. The V gene's germline CDR1 is SEHNR and CDR2 FQNEAQ (reference sequence). Trimming left V 2 bases short and J 5 bases short, with 7 bases between. CDR3 length: 14 residues. The CDR3 nucleotides are TGTGCCAGCAGCTTAACCATAGATAATTCACCCCTCCACTTT. It yields the protein CASSLTIDNSPLHF.

CDR3 protein: CASSVWTSGDYNEQFF. CDR3 DNA: TGTGCCAGCAGTGTTTGGACTAGCGGGGACTACAATGAGCAGTTCTTC. V is TRBV6-1 and J is TRBJ2-1, with TRBD2 identical over 12 bases. This CDR3 has 16 amino acids. Germline V gene data show CDR1 as MNHNS and CDR2 as SASEGT. Trimming removed 4 bases from V and 3 bases from J; junction bases left unmatched: 4.

Only one count was recorded for this clone. V usage is TRBV2 and J usage is TRBJ1-5, with a possible D match to TRBD1 (6 bases). V lost 7 bases, J lost 5 bases, and 15 bases lay in between. Germline CDR1 SNHLY, CDR2 FYNNEI. This CDR3 region has 14 residues. Here the CDR3 DNA reads TGTGCCAGCACCTGGAGGGGGACCGATCAGCCCCAGCATTTT. This encodes CASTWRGTDQPQHF. Together with reference TRBV2 and TRBJ1-5, the CDR3 gives the full variable domain: EPEVTQTPSHQVTQMGQEVILRCVPISNHLYFYWYRQILGQKVEFLVSFYNNEISEKSEIFDDQFSVERPDGSNFTLKIRSTKLEDSAMYFCASTWRGTDQPQHFGDGTRLSIL.

The rearrangement uses TRBV5-4 and TRBJ2-3; TRBD2 aligns across 7 bases. The V gene end was trimmed by 0 bases and the J gene end by 2 bases; junction bases not matched to a gene: 3. The length of the CDR3 is 15 residues. Per the germline V gene, CDR1 is SGHNT and CDR2 is YYREEE (reference sequence). The CDR3 protein is CASSLASGPTDTQYF. The CDR3 DNA follows: TGTGCCAGCAGCTTGGCTAGCGGTCCCACAGATACGCAGTATTTT.

This clone was seen a handful of times. The chain is built from TRBV7-2 and TRBJ1-1, with D tentatively TRBD1 (6 bases). Trimming left V 1 base short and J 3 bases short, with 9 bases between. Germline V gives CDR1 SGHTA, CDR2 FQGNSA. The CDR3 length is 14 residues. The CDR3 sequence is CASSLDRVYTEAFF. The CDR3 DNA reads as TGTGCCAGCAGCTTAGACAGGGTATACACTGAAGCTTTCTTT.

The V gene is TRBV19, the J gene TRBJ1-5; tentative D call: TRBD1 (5 bases). Germline V gene lookup returns CDR1 LNHDA and CDR2 SQIVND (reference sequence). V gave up 9 bases and J gave up 6 bases, with 15 bases separating them. This CDR3 is built from 13 residues. CDR3 in DNA: TGTGCCAGCTCACCAGGGTCGGGTCAGCCCCAGCATTTT. It yields the protein CASSPGSGQPQHF.

The chain couples TRBV7-3 to TRBJ1-1, with no clear D. This CDR3 has 14 amino acids. CDR1 and CDR2 (germline): SGHTA, FQGTGA. V was pared by 1 base and J by 5 bases, with 11 bases between. The CDR3 here is CASSLKCVSTEAFF. The CDR3 DNA sequence: TGTGCCAGCAGCTTAAAGTGCGTTAGTACTGAAGCTTTCTTT.

The gene calls are TRBV6-1 and TRBJ2-3; no clear D gene. The CDR3 runs to 11 residues. Germline CDR1 is MNHNS and CDR2 is SASEGT. The V end was cut by 8 bases, the J end by 5 bases, with 8 bases between. CDR3 in amino acids: CASPRGDTQYF. DNA for the CDR3: TGTGCCAGCCCCCGAGGAGATACGCAGTATTTT.

V is TRBV5-1 and J is TRBJ1-2; tentative D call: TRBD1 (5 bases). The CDR3 runs to 14 residues. Germline V CDR1 and CDR2: SGHRS, YFSETQ. Trimming took off 4 bases at V and 5 bases at J, with 15 bases between the two ends. CDR3 in DNA: TGCGCCAGCAGCAACCCGGGGCGCAGATATGGCTACACCTTC. Its protein product is CASSNPGRRYGYTF. The whole variable domain, remainder taken from reference TRBV5-1 and TRBJ1-2, is KAGVTQTPRYLIKTRGQQVTLSCSPISGHRSVSWYQQTPGQGLQFLFEYFSETQRNKGNFPGRFSGRQFSNSRSEMNVSTLELGDSALYLCASSNPGRRYGYTFGSGTRLTVV.

This clone appeared a few times. V gene TRBV5-1 combines with J gene TRBJ1-2; D remains ambiguous. The CDR3 runs 12 residues. Trimming took off 2 bases at V and 12 bases at J, with 14 bases between the two ends. CDR1 SGHRS and CDR2 YFSETQ come from the germline V gene. The CDR3 DNA sequence: TGCGCCAGCAGCTTCGCAGGCTCAGAGGACACCTTC. Translating gives CASSFAGSEDTF.

Concerning this clone: The same CDR3 can be traced to other DNA sequences in this sample. This chain joins TRBV11-2 and TRBJ1-4; D is unclear. The germline gives CDR1 SGHAT, CDR2 FQNNGV. This CDR3 has 13 residues. V was shortened by 2 bases and J by 5 bases, with 6 bases between the two germline ends. CDR3 DNA sequence: TGTGCCAGCAGCTTATCCCGGAATGAAAAACTGTTTTTT. It is translated as CASSLSRNEKLFF.

The rearrangement joins TRBV6-5 to TRBJ2-1; a possible D gene is TRBD2 (6 bases). The germline V and J ends were trimmed by 3 bases and 0 bases, with 12 bases remaining between them. Germline CDR1 is MNHEY and CDR2 is SVGAGI. CDR3 size: 16 residues. The CDR3, as DNA: TGTGCCAGCAGTTATGGGGGACTTGTCTCCTACAATGAGCAGTTCTTC. The encoded protein is CASSYGGLVSYNEQFF.

The chain uses TRBV9 and TRBJ2-1, with D maybe TRBD2 (6 bases). Germline V gene lookup returns CDR1 SGDLS and CDR2 YYNGEE. The CDR3 consists of 12 residues. V was trimmed by 4 bases and J by 8 bases, leaving 10 bases between them. The CDR3 sequence: CASSLERDEQFF. CDR3 in DNA: TGTGCCAGCAGCCTGGAGCGGGATGAGCAGTTCTTC. The complete variable domain, with remaining parts taken from reference TRBV9 and TRBJ2-1, reads DSGVTQTPKHLITATGQRVTLRCSPRSGDLSVYWYQQSLDQGLQFLIQYYNGEERAKGNILERFSAQQFPDLHSELNLSSLELGDSALYFCASSLERDEQFFGPGTRLTVL.

The rearrangement uses TRBV18 and TRBJ2-3; possibly TRBD2 for D (5 bases). CDR1 is KGHSH and CDR2 is LQKENI in the germline V gene. Trimming cost V 3 bases and J 4 bases, with 20 bases left between them. The CDR3 totals 17 residues. The CDR3 DNA is TGTGCCAGCTCACCCCTTCCCCGGGGAGCCGAGTCAGATACGCAGTATTTT. It specifies CASSPLPRGAESDTQYF.

The chain has TRBV2 and TRBJ2-7; 9 bases map to TRBD1. The CDR3 contains 18 residues. Trimming cost V 7 bases and J 7 bases; bases outside gene matches: 23. Germline-derived CDR1 and CDR2 are SNHLY and FYNNEI. For the CDR3, the DNA is TGTGCCAGCATGGGGACAGGGATTATTAACAATCGGCCTCTAGAGCAGTACTTC. Translating gives CASMGTGIINNRPLEQYF.

The genes are TRBV9 and TRBJ2-5, with D possibly matching TRBD2 (6 bases). There are 15 residues in the CDR3. CDR1 SGDLS and CDR2 YYNGEE come from the germline V gene. Trimming took 0 bases from V and 5 from J, leaving 14 bases between them. CDR3 nucleotide sequence: TGTGCCAGCAGCGTAGGTGTCAGGGAGGTGGAGACCCAGTACTTC. This gives the protein CASSVGVREVETQYF.

The V and J genes are TRBV4-1 and TRBJ2-3; D ambiguous. This CDR3 region has 17 residues. The V gene lost 1 base and the J gene lost 2 bases, with 16 bases spanning the gap. The germline V gene encodes CDR1 MGHRA and CDR2 YSYEKL. The CDR3 loop is CASSQANANPNTDTQYF. In DNA form, the CDR3 reads TGCGCCAGCAGCCAAGCCAACGCCAACCCTAACACAGATACGCAGTATTTT.

CDR3 coding DNA: TGTGCCAGCAGTGACAGGGGGTTAAGCTATGGCTACACCTTC. This translates into CASSDRGLSYGYTF. The genes are TRBV6-6 and TRBJ1-2, with 9 bases identical to TRBD1. V shed 5 bases, J shed 4 bases, and the junction held 5 bases outside the gene matches. The CDR3 has 14 amino acids. Germline values: CDR1 MNHNY, CDR2 SVGAGI (reference sequence).

The chain recombines TRBV7-2 with TRBJ2-7, with 8 bases lining up with TRBD1. Looked up from germline, CDR1 is SGHTA and CDR2 is FQGNSA. The trim removed 2 bases at V and 3 bases at J, leaving 6 bases unmatched. The CDR3 length is 15 residues. The CDR3 sequence is CASSLNEDRVYEQYF. In nucleotides, the CDR3 is TGTGCCAGCAGCTTAAACGAGGACAGGGTCTACGAGCAGTACTTC. The full variable domain, with the rest looked up from reference TRBV7-2 and TRBJ2-7, is GAGVSQSPSNKVTEKGKDVELRCDPISGHTALYWYRQSLGQGLEFLIYFQGNSAPDKSGLPSDRFSAERTGGSVSTLTIQRTQQEDSAVYLCASSLNEDRVYEQYFGPGTRLTVT.

This chain connects TRBV30 to TRBJ1-5; 9 bases agree with TRBD1. V shed 1 base and J 3 bases; nucleotides not matched to a gene: 7. CDR3 size: 16 residues. Germline values: CDR1 GTSNPN, CDR2 SVGIG (reference sequence). In DNA form, the CDR3 reads TGTGCCTGGAGTGACAGGGGGCCAGCCTACAATCAGCCCCAGCATTTT. Translation gives CAWSDRGPAYNQPQHF.